These 10 T cell receptor beta chains share one sample of origin, sequenced in a study of cytotoxic CD8 clonotypes in ibrutinib-treated CLL (dated by TCRdb to the early 2020s). The method was the immunoSEQ multiplex PCR assay. Here the immuneACCESS table is served through TCRdb, limited to in-frame sequences with V and J called. Missing clones are a known gap in these copies; in checked studies unresolved V genes cover under half, and the rest lacks a known reason. Present in this sample are 100,000 or so clones, 58% of which were seen just once. The top ten hold 30% to 45% of the sample. The time point label corresponds to: less than 30 months on ibrutinib. This material consisted of PBMCs, taken after 24 months of ibrutinib treatment. The source is a human donor with chronic lymphocytic leukemia.

The gene calls are TRBV5-5 and TRBJ1-5; D is ambiguous. The CDR3 is made up of 14 amino acids. V lost 0 bases, J lost 2 bases, and 6 bases lay in between. Looked up from germline, CDR1 is SGHKS and CDR2 is YYEKEE (reference sequence). DNA of the CDR3: TGTGCCAGCAGCTTGGGAGTGGGCAATCAGCCCCAGCATTTT. Protein: CASSLGVGNQPQHF.

This clone was counted a few times. The rearrangement uses TRBV6-5 and TRBJ1-2; D might be TRBD1 (6 bases). Germline loops: CDR1 MNHEY, CDR2 SVGAGI. Trimming removed 6 bases from V and 8 bases from J, with 13 bases in between. This CDR3 has 12 amino acids. The CDR3 DNA sequence: TGTGCCAGCAGACAGGGACTGGGGGGCTACACCTTC. It is translated as CASRQGLGGYTF.

V is TRBV30 and J is TRBJ2-3; 8 positions match TRBD2. Germline CDR1 reads GTSNPN; CDR2 reads SVGIG (reference sequence). CDR3 size: 17 residues. The trim removed 2 bases at V and 0 bases at J, leaving 10 bases unmatched. CDR3 sequence reads: CAWSSGVSGISTDTQYF. CDR3 sequence (DNA): TGTGCCTGGAGTTCGGGAGTTAGCGGGATAAGCACAGATACGCAGTATTTT.

The chain links TRBV19 to TRBJ1-2, with D perhaps matching TRBD1 (6 bases). The CDR3 sequence is 14 residues long. In germline, CDR1 is LNHDA, CDR2 SQIVND (reference sequence). Trimming removed 7 bases from V and 2 bases from J, with 14 bases in between. The DNA of the CDR3 is TGTGCCAGTACCCCCCGGACAGAGAACTATGGCTACACCTTC. Protein product: CASTPRTENYGYTF.

In DNA, the CDR3 is TGTGCCAGCAGTCCCGCTAGCGGGGGGGCTATTCAGAGTGCAGATACGCAGTATTTT. This gives the protein CASSPASGGAIQSADTQYF. The chain has TRBV28 and TRBJ2-3; 12 bases are shared with TRBD2. The CDR3 runs 19 residues. Germline loops: CDR1 MDHEN, CDR2 SYDVKM. With V trimmed by 5 bases and J by 4 bases, 16 bases remained unmatched.

The rearrangement joins TRBV7-3 to TRBJ2-1; D possibly corresponds to TRBD2 (6 bases). This CDR3 spans 13 amino acids. V lost 3 bases and J lost 10, with 13 bases in between. Germline V gene data show CDR1 as SGHTA and CDR2 as FQGTGA. CDR3 residues: CASSLGPAGEQFF. CDR3 DNA sequence: TGTGCCAGCAGCTTGGGACCCGCGGGAGAGCAGTTCTTC.

This clone was detected only once. V and J are TRBV28 and TRBJ1-2; 9 bases are shared with TRBD1. The CDR3 length is 14 residues. Trimming took 6 bases from V and 5 from J; bases not matched to a gene: 7. The V gene's germline CDR1 is MDHEN and CDR2 SYDVKM. Here the CDR3 reads CASRPQTGGYGYTF. In DNA, the CDR3 is TGTGCCAGCAGACCCCAGACAGGGGGGTATGGCTACACCTTC.

This clone appeared a single time. The chain recombines TRBV29-1 with TRBJ2-2, with D uncertain. Between the trimmed V and J ends, which lost 5 bases and 4 bases, there was a span of 11 bases. CDR3 length equals 13 residues. CDR1 is SQVTM, CDR2 ANQGSEA, per germline. CDR3 DNA: TGCAGCGTTAACGAAGGTGTCACCGGGGAGCTGTTTTTT. Translating it yields CSVNEGVTGELFF.

This clone showed up just a few times. This chain connects TRBV7-9 to TRBJ1-2; D may be TRBD1 (5 bases). Trimming took off 5 bases at V and 3 bases at J, with 19 bases between the two ends. The CDR3 covers 16 residues. CDR1 is SEHNR and CDR2 is FQNEAQ in the germline V gene (reference sequence). The CDR3 is CASSPPPGTFDYGYTF. CDR3 coding DNA: TGTGCCAGCAGCCCACCTCCCGGGACTTTTGACTATGGCTACACCTTC.

The chain combines TRBV9 with TRBJ1-2, with 9 bases aligning to TRBD1. This CDR3 has 12 amino acids. Unmatched junction bases numbered 4, after V lost 7 bases and J lost 6 bases. Per germline, CDR1 SGDLS and CDR2 YYNGEE. This chain's CDR3 is CASGQGNHGYTF. The CDR3 nucleotides read TGTGCCAGCGGACAGGGGAATCATGGCTACACCTTC.